Below are 5 T cell receptor beta chains sequenced from a single sample in a study of blood T cell repertoires in COVID-19. The method was immunoSEQ multiplex PCR; TCRdb's version includes in-frame clones alone and lacks a portion of them. The data hold some 100,000 clones, with nearly 90% observed a single time. Sequenced material: peripheral blood. The receptor source for this set is a woman between 55 and 75 years old with acute or convalescent COVID-19.

CDR3: CASSIVGEGAHQPQHF. In nucleotides, the CDR3 is TGTGCCAGTAGTATAGTGGGCGAGGGGGCTCATCAGCCCCAGCATTTT. The chain uses TRBV19 and TRBJ1-5, with 7 bases identical to TRBD1. CDR1 is LNHDA and CDR2 is SQIVND in the germline V gene (reference sequence). The CDR3 is 16 residues long. V dropped 1 base and J dropped 5; count of bases not matched to a gene: 8.

This clone was detected only once. This chain connects TRBV9 to TRBJ2-1, with 9 bases matching TRBD2. CDR3 size: 14 residues. Germline loops: CDR1 SGDLS, CDR2 YYNGEE. V lost 2 bases, J lost 9 bases, and 6 bases stayed unmatched. CDR3 loop: CASSVGGRAAEQFF. CDR3 DNA sequence: TGTGCCAGCAGCGTTGGCGGGAGGGCGGCTGAGCAGTTCTTC.

This clone has a single count. The chain couples TRBV7-9 to TRBJ1-5; no definite D call. This CDR3 is built from 14 residues. The germline CDR1 and CDR2 sequences are SEHNR and FQNEAQ (reference sequence). V was trimmed by 0 bases and J by 1 base, leaving 4 bases between them. The CDR3 DNA reads TGTGCCAGCAGCTTAGCGGCCAGCAATCAGCCCCAGCATTTT. Translation: CASSLAASNQPQHF.

This chain connects TRBV6-5 to TRBJ2-7, with a possible D match to TRBD2 (6 bases). Germline assignment: CDR1 MNHEY and CDR2 SVGAGI. The CDR3 spans 13 residues. The V and J ends lost 6 bases and 7 bases respectively, with 16 bases between them. The CDR3: CASRRGAGGEQYF. CDR3 sequence (DNA): TGTGCCAGCAGACGGGGTGCTGGGGGGGAGCAGTACTTC.

The chain couples TRBV2 to TRBJ2-1; 7 bases fit TRBD1. The CDR3 extends over 15 amino acids. V shed 0 bases, J shed 6 bases, and the junction held 5 bases outside the gene matches. From germline, CDR1 is SNHLY and CDR2 FYNNEI. CDR3 in DNA: TGTGCCAGCAGTGAAGCTTGGGGACAGTTCAATGAGCAGTTCTTC. This gives the protein CASSEAWGQFNEQFF.